This T cell receptor beta chain was captured in a study of brain T cells in children with intractable seizures. As concerns this clone: The antigen is not known.

The CDR3 runs to 14 residues. Looked up from germline, CDR1 is SGHTA and CDR2 is FQGTGA. V lost 6 bases and J lost 3, with 15 bases in between. The study, taken as a whole, reports: Patients' HCMV serostatus was unknown; virus specificity rests on CDR3 similarity alone.

The data were produced by immunoSEQ multiplex PCR, yet TCRdb's version contains in-frame clones alone and is incomplete. The data show a few hundred thousand clones, roughly 93% seen once. Time point defined: blood from clinic visit 5 months post-surgery; TSC patient then seizure free. Pre-surgery treatment included at least one anti-epileptic drug. This TCR came from a boy under three years old with tuberous sclerosis and intractable seizures. This sequence joins TRBV7-3 and TRBJ2-7, with D perhaps given as TRBD1 or TRBD2 (6 bases each). Sample: peripheral blood, taken approximately 5 months after surgery. The CDR3 sequence: CASSSGGLGYEQYF. CDR3 nucleotides: TGTGCCAGCAGTTCTGGGGGGCTCGGCTACGAGCAGTACTTC. Full variable domain (missing parts from reference TRBV7-3 and TRBJ2-7): GAGVSQTPSNKVTEKGKYVELRCDPISGHTALYWYRQSLGQGPEFLIYFQGTGAADDSGLPNDRFFAVRPEGSVSTLKIQRTERGDSAVYLCASSSGGLGYEQYFGPGTRLTVT.